This TCR beta chain was documented in a study of blood T cell repertoires in COVID-19. Clones were read by immunoSEQ multiplex PCR, and TCRdb kept only the in-frame ones, dropping some. This table holds some 65,000 clones, 85% found once. The V gene end was trimmed by 2 bases and the J gene end by 3 bases; junction bases not matched to a gene: 11. CDR1 is SEHNR, CDR2 FQNEAQ, per germline (reference sequence). The CDR3 loop spans 17 amino acids. This clone is a singleton in its sample. The TCR sequence derives from a man older than 75 with acute or convalescent COVID-19. The chain has TRBV7-9 and TRBJ2-7, with 9 bases fitting TRBD1. The specimen sequenced was peripheral blood. The CDR3 region is CASSLRGTRTGDYEQYF. The DNA for the CDR3 is TGTGCCAGCAGCTTAAGGGGGACCAGGACAGGGGACTACGAGCAGTACTTC.